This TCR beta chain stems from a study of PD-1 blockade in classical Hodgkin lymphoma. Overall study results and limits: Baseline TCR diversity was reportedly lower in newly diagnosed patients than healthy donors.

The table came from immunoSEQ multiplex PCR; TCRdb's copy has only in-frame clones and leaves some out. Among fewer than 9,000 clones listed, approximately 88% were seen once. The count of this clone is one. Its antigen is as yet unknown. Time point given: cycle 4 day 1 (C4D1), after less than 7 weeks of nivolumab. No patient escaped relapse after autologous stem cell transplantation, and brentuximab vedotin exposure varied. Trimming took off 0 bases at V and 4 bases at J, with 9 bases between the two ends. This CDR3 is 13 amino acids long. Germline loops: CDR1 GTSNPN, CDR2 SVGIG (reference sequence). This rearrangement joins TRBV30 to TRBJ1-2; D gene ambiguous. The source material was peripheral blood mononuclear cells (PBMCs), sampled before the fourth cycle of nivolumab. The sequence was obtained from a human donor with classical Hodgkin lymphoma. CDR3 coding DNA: TGTGCCTGGAGTGTAAGGGCGGCCTATGGCTACACCTTC. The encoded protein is CAWSVRAAYGYTF.